This T cell receptor (beta chain) was recovered during a study of blood T cell repertoires in COVID-19. Study-level information: From T cells, B-cell-depleted T cells, or PBMCs came the material, which was cDNA or gDNA.

Clones were read by immunoSEQ multiplex PCR, and TCRdb kept only the in-frame ones, dropping some. The profile shows some 120,000 clones, 90% of them singletons. V gave up 5 bases and J gave up 7 bases, with 8 bases separating them. Germline-derived CDR1 and CDR2 are PRHDT and FYEKMQ (reference sequence). The CDR3 contains 11 residues. V usage is TRBV13 and J usage is TRBJ1-2, with D possibly TRBD1 on 5 matching bases. Sequencing input: peripheral blood. The receptor's source is a man in his fifties or sixties with active COVID-19. For the CDR3, the DNA is TGTGCCAGCAGCGAAAGGGGTGGCTACACCTTC. This encodes CASSERGGYTF.